The rows below give T cell receptor beta chains drawn from one sample of a study of T cell responses to AZD1222 COVID-19 vaccine. The protocol was immunoSEQ multiplex PCR, while the TCRdb copy is restricted to in-frame clones and leaves out a portion. Of 150,000 to 200,000 clones listed, approximately 94% are singletons. The starting material was peripheral blood, obtained 28 days after the second AZD1222 dose. These receptors all stem from an adult who received the AZD1222 COVID-19 vaccine. Both conserved end residues are part of each CDR3. A D gene is named only where the DNA matches it firmly. Size is stated for part of the rows, as once, few or many counts, or as a class when the clone is expanded.

v_gene	abundance	j_gene	d_gene	len	CDR3aa	CDR3nt
TRBV24-1	NA	TRBJ1-3	NA	11	CATSYGNTIYF	TGTGCCACCAGCTATGGAAACACCATATATTTT
TRBV9	once	TRBJ2-1	TRBD2	15	CASSVAGRAYNEQFF	TGTGCCAGCAGCGTAGCCGGGAGGGCCTACAATGAGCAGTTCTTC
TRBV7-2	NA	TRBJ1-5	TRBD1	16	CASSPGQLLSNQPQHF	TGTGCCAGCAGCCCGGGACAGCTCCTTAGCAATCAGCCCCAGCATTTT
TRBV7-8	NA	TRBJ1-2	NA	15	CASSLGAGNKEGYTF	TGTGCCAGCAGCTTAGGGGCAGGGAATAAGGAAGGCTACACCTTC
TRBV7-3	NA	TRBJ2-3	NA	15	CASSLTLATTDTQYF	TGTGCCAGCAGCTTAACACTAGCCACCACAGATACGCAGTATTTT
TRBV11-2	once	TRBJ1-4	NA	12	CASSHVGEKLFF	TGTGCCAGCAGCCACGTCGGTGAAAAACTGTTTTTT
TRBV11-2	NA	TRBJ2-7	TRBD2	16	CASSSRLAGGPYEQYF	TGTGCCAGCAGCTCAAGACTAGCGGGAGGGCCCTACGAGCAGTACTTC
TRBV7-9	NA	TRBJ2-3	NA	11	CAGTPGDTQYF	TGTGCCGGGACTCCTGGAGATACGCAGTATTTT
TRBV21-1	NA	TRBJ2-7	NA	16	CASSKRGAALPYEQYF	TGTGCCAGCAGCAAACGGGGGGCAGCCCTCCCCTACGAGCAGTACTTC
TRBV5-1	NA	TRBJ1-2	TRBD1	14	CASSLVGTGEGYTF	TGCGCCAGCAGCTTGGTCGGGACAGGGGAAGGCTACACCTTC
TRBV30	NA	TRBJ1-6	NA	14	CAWSVGQTMGALHF	TGTGCCTGGAGTGTTGGACAGACAATGGGGGCCCTCCACTTT
TRBV25-1	few	TRBJ1-5	NA	14	CASSDPGSVQPQHF	TGTGCCAGCAGCGATCCGGGCTCCGTTCAGCCCCAGCATTTT
TRBV7-9	NA	TRBJ1-4	NA	13	CASSLDPHEKLFF	TGTGCCAGCAGCTTAGACCCACATGAAAAACTGTTTTTT
TRBV2	NA	TRBJ1-2	NA	16	CASRQIGTYNRNGYTF	TGTGCCAGCAGGCAGATCGGGACATATAACAGGAATGGCTACACCTTC
TRBV7-2	NA	TRBJ2-7	NA	14	CASSLAWTSYEQYF	TGTGCCAGCAGCTTAGCTTGGACCAGCTACGAGCAGTACTTC
TRBV2	NA	TRBJ2-5	TRBD2	14	CASSSRLAGTAQYF	TGTGCCAGCAGCTCGAGACTAGCGGGTACCGCCCAGTACTTC
TRBV11-3	NA	TRBJ2-3	NA	14	CASSFAGPADTQYF	TGTGCCAGCAGCTTCGCAGGGCCGGCAGATACGCAGTATTTT
TRBV14	NA	TRBJ2-5	NA	20	CASSQDIGSADDQNGETQYF	TGTGCCAGCAGCCAAGATATCGGTTCGGCAGATGACCAGAACGGAGAGACCCAGTACTTC
TRBV6-5	NA	TRBJ2-7	TRBD2	14	CASRGLAGTYEQYF	TGTGCCAGCAGGGGACTAGCGGGGACCTACGAGCAGTACTTC
TRBV28	once	TRBJ2-7	NA	13	CASHRRGRDEQYF	TGTGCCAGCCACCGTCGGGGGAGAGACGAGCAGTACTTC